This T cell receptor beta chain was identified during a study of blood T cell repertoires in COVID-19. Germline values: CDR1 LNHNV, CDR2 YYDKDF (reference sequence). The CDR3 runs 14 residues. V shed 1 base and J shed 4 bases, with 11 bases lying between them. Method: immunoSEQ multiplex PCR; TCRdb's copy keeps in-frame clones and lacks some. The sample lists approximately 200,000 clones; 70% to 90% were seen once. This clone was counted once. The chain combines TRBV15 with TRBJ2-7; D gene unclear. The receptor comes from a person aged 70 to 85 with COVID-19, enrolled during active disease. The source material was peripheral blood. The CDR3 sequence: CATSRVGDSYEQYF. CDR3 nucleotide sequence: TGTGCCACCAGCAGAGTAGGAGATTCGTACGAGCAGTACTTC.